These 30 T cell receptor beta chains were sequenced from one sample in a study of cytomegalovirus exposure and HLA in healthy donors. With 60 Vbeta and 13 Jbeta primers, the PCR was carried out. TCRdb's copy holds only in-frame clones and misses some; the assay was immunoSEQ multiplex PCR. The sample yields more than 80,000 clones, about 78% seen once. Specimen: PBMCs. The receptors here all came from a man between 18 and 35 years old in good health and CMV-seropositive.

The chain combines TRBV6-5 with TRBJ2-3; 8 bases are a match to TRBD2. V lost 2 bases and J lost 12; bases outside the gene matches: 10. This CDR3 comprises 14 residues. Germline lookup yields CDR1 MNHEY and CDR2 SVGAGI. The CDR3 nucleotides read TGTGCCAGCAGTTACGCGGGGGGAGCTGAGACTCAGTATTTT. Translation gives CASSYAGGAETQYF.

This rearrangement joins TRBV9 to TRBJ2-3, with D tentatively TRBD1 (5 bases). CDR1 is SGDLS and CDR2 is YYNGEE in the germline V gene. The CDR3 runs 14 residues. The V end was cut by 3 bases, the J end by 0 bases, with 8 bases between. CDR3 region: CASSGRQSTDTQYF. CDR3 nucleotide sequence: TGTGCCAGCAGCGGCCGACAGAGCACAGATACGCAGTATTTT.

V usage is TRBV2 and J usage is TRBJ1-5; D call uncertain. The CDR3 sequence is 15 residues long. V was shortened by 2 bases and J by 3 bases, with 11 bases between the two germline ends. CDR1 and CDR2 from the germline V gene are SNHLY and FYNNEI. The CDR3 DNA follows: TGTGCCAGCAGTGAACGTTACAGAATCAATCAGCCCCAGCATTTT. Protein product: CASSERYRINQPQHF.

CDR3 residues: CASSPPGQAGYTF. The CDR3 DNA reads as TGTGCCAGCAGTCCCCCCGGACAGGCTGGCTACACCTTC. V is TRBV28 and J is TRBJ1-2, with 7 positions matching TRBD1. The ends lost 5 bases at V and 7 bases at J; junction bases unmatched: 7. This CDR3 region has 13 residues. Germline V gives CDR1 MDHEN, CDR2 SYDVKM.

The chain couples TRBV6-5 to TRBJ1-5; TRBD1 matches 7 bases. V trimming: 5 bases; J trimming: 5 bases; junction bases outside the gene matches: 6. This CDR3 is built from 14 residues. Looked up from germline, CDR1 is MNHEY and CDR2 is SVGAGI. DNA of the CDR3: TGTGCCAGCAGTCGGGACAGCGAGGATCAGCCCCAGCATTTT. Amino acid sequence: CASSRDSEDQPQHF.

This clone was detected once. This chain links TRBV11-2 with TRBJ2-1; 8 nucleotides agree with TRBD2. The CDR3 extends over 15 amino acids. The germline gives CDR1 SGHAT, CDR2 FQNNGV. Trimming cost V 2 bases and J 7 bases; bases outside gene matches: 7. CDR3 in amino acids: CASSLPGGHLNEQFF. The CDR3 DNA is TGTGCCAGCAGCTTACCGGGAGGGCATCTAAATGAGCAGTTCTTC.

The chain links TRBV5-1 to TRBJ2-1; D possibly corresponds to TRBD1 (6 bases). Germline-derived CDR1 and CDR2 are SGHRS and YFSETQ. This CDR3 is built from 13 residues. V lost 4 bases, J lost 10 bases, and 15 bases lay in between. The CDR3 DNA sequence: TGCGCCAGCAGCAGGGGGATGACTCGGGAGCAGTTCTTC. Translation gives CASSRGMTREQFF.

The J gene is TRBJ1-5, the V gene TRBV29-1; the match to TRBD1 covers 7 bases. V trimming: 7 bases; J trimming: 1 base; junction bases outside the gene matches: 4. CDR3 length equals 13 residues. CDR1 is SQVTM, CDR2 ANQGSEA, per germline. The CDR3 bases are TGCAGCGCCGACAGGGTCAGCAATCAGCCCCAGCATTTT. Its protein product is CSADRVSNQPQHF.

The J gene is TRBJ2-3, the V gene TRBV9; no definite D call. CDR1 and CDR2 (germline): SGDLS, YYNGEE. This CDR3 region has 15 residues. V dropped 4 bases and J dropped 0 bases, with 12 bases sitting between them. The CDR3 bases are TGTGCCAGCAGCAAAGCGCTTGCTAGCACAGATACGCAGTATTTT. This encodes CASSKALASTDTQYF.

The V call is TRBV6-5, the J call TRBJ2-5, with 8 bases matching TRBD1. Gene TRBJ2-7 matches the end of the DNA better, so the J call may be wrong. CDR1 is MNHEY and CDR2 is SVGAGI in the germline V gene. This CDR3 region has 14 residues. CDR3 nucleotides: TGTGCCAGCAGTCCCGGGACAGGCTTGGCCGAGCAGTACTTC. Its translation: CASSPGTGLAEQYF.

V and J are TRBV11-3 and TRBJ2-1; 7 nucleotides align to TRBD2. The trim removed 1 base at V and 4 bases at J, leaving 7 bases unmatched. Germline loops: CDR1 SGHNT, CDR2 YENEEA. The CDR3 is 16 amino acids. CDR3 loop: CASSLGRLAGYNEQFF. CDR3 nucleotides: TGTGCCAGCAGCTTAGGCCGACTAGCCGGGTACAATGAGCAGTTCTTC.

The chain employs TRBV11-3 and TRBJ2-1, with 9 bases that match TRBD2. Germline V gene sequence: CDR1 SGHNT, CDR2 YENEEA. The V gene end was trimmed by 1 base and the J gene end by 5 bases; junction bases not matched to a gene: 3. The CDR3 has 15 residues. CDR3 DNA: TGTGCCAGCAGCTTAGGGACTAGCGCCGACAATGAGCAGTTCTTC. Its protein is CASSLGTSADNEQFF.

In its sample, this clone was seen a few times. This chain uses TRBV13 with TRBJ1-1; D is unresolved. Per the germline V gene, CDR1 is PRHDT and CDR2 is FYEKMQ (reference sequence). V was clipped by 3 bases and J by 2 bases, with 7 bases between them. The CDR3 consists of 13 residues. CDR3: CASSFRVNTEAFF. The CDR3 DNA is TGTGCCAGCAGCTTCCGGGTAAACACTGAAGCTTTCTTT.

The rearrangement uses TRBV28 and TRBJ2-1; D is uncertain. CDR3 length equals 15 residues. Trimming took off 1 base at V and 0 bases at J, with 7 bases between the two ends. Germline V gene sequence: CDR1 MDHEN, CDR2 SYDVKM. CDR3 DNA: TGTGCCAGCAGTTTATTTCCCTCCTCCTACAATGAGCAGTTCTTC. Translation gives CASSLFPSSYNEQFF.

CDR3 bases: TGTGCCAGCAGCTTAGACAGCCAAATTCAGTACTTC. Translation: CASSLDSQIQYF. This sequence joins TRBV7-8 and TRBJ2-4; no clear D gene. The CDR3 consists of 12 residues. Germline V gives CDR1 SGHVS, CDR2 FQNEAQ. V was shortened by 1 base and J by 10 bases, with 8 bases between the two germline ends.

V usage is TRBV5-1 and J usage is TRBJ1-1; a weak D match, TRBD1 (6 bases). Germline-derived CDR1 and CDR2 are SGHRS and YFSETQ. This CDR3 has 11 residues. The V end lost 0 bases, the J end lost 11 bases, and 8 bases lay between the germline ends. The CDR3 loop is CASSLGGHAFF. Here the CDR3 DNA reads TGCGCCAGCAGCTTGGGGGGGCACGCTTTCTTT.

The rearrangement uses TRBV7-3 and TRBJ2-1, with D perhaps matching TRBD2 (6 bases). Trimming left V 1 base short and J 8 bases short, with 9 bases between. The CDR3 spans 13 residues. Germline assignment: CDR1 SGHTA and CDR2 FQGTGA. The CDR3 bases are TGTGCCAGCAGCTTAATGGGGGGTTATGAGCAGTTCTTC. Protein sequence: CASSLMGGYEQFF.

The CDR3 spells CASSWTTNTEAFF. The CDR3, as DNA: TGTGCCAGTAGTTGGACAACAAACACTGAAGCTTTCTTT. The chain carries TRBV19 and TRBJ1-1; D perhaps matches TRBD1 (5 bases). The germline V and J ends were trimmed by 5 bases and 2 bases, with 9 bases remaining between them. This CDR3 comprises 13 residues. Germline lookup yields CDR1 LNHDA and CDR2 SQIVND (reference sequence).

This clone occurred once. V and J are TRBV7-3 and TRBJ2-7; 11 bases fit TRBD2. Germline CDR1 reads SGHTA; CDR2 reads FQGTGA. The CDR3 sequence is 13 residues long. V dropped 5 bases and J dropped 12; count of bases not matched to a gene: 9. DNA for the CDR3: TGTGCCAGCAGCCCTGGGACTAGCGGCCCGGTGTACTTC. It encodes CASSPGTSGPVYF. Together with reference TRBV7-3 and TRBJ2-7, the CDR3 gives the full variable domain: GAGVSQTPSNKVTEKGKYVELRCDPISGHTALYWYRQSLGQGPEFLIYFQGTGAADDSGLPNDRFFAVRPEGSVSTLKIQRTERGDSAVYLCASSPGTSGPVYFGPGTRLTVT.

The gene calls are TRBV27 and TRBJ1-1; D is perhaps TRBD1 (5 bases). V was trimmed by 11 bases and J by 2 bases, leaving 15 bases between them. The CDR3 runs to 13 residues. Germline loops: CDR1 MNHEY, CDR2 SMNVEV (reference sequence). In DNA, the CDR3 is TGTGCCGCCCGGGGGGGTGCAAACACTGAAGCTTTCTTT. It translates to CAARGGANTEAFF.

The chain is built from TRBV6-5 and TRBJ1-1; perhaps TRBD1 as D (5 bases). The CDR3 loop spans 13 amino acids. The V gene's germline CDR1 is MNHEY and CDR2 SVGAGI. Trimming cost V 6 bases and J 4 bases, with 12 bases left between them. CDR3 loop: CASSPRGSTEAFF. The CDR3 coding sequence is TGTGCCAGCAGCCCTAGGGGATCCACTGAAGCTTTCTTT.

This clone was detected only once. The gene calls are TRBV13 and TRBJ1-1; no definite D call. This CDR3 is 18 amino acids long. Trimming pared 1 base from V and 1 base from J, leaving 19 bases between. Germline CDR1 is PRHDT and CDR2 is FYEKMQ (reference sequence). CDR3 nucleotide sequence: TGTGCCAGCAGCTTAGAAGCACGATTTTCTGCGGGGAACACTGAAGCTTTCTTT. This translates into CASSLEARFSAGNTEAFF. The full variable domain, completed using reference TRBV13 and TRBJ1-1, is AAGVIQSPRHLIKEKRETATLKCYPIPRHDTVYWYQQGPGQDPQFLISFYEKMQSDKGSIPDRFSAQQFSDYHSELNMSSLELGDSALYFCASSLEARFSAGNTEAFFGQGTRLTVV.

This clone was picked up one time. This sequence joins TRBV9 and TRBJ1-2; D may be TRBD1 (5 bases). CDR1 and CDR2 (germline): SGDLS, YYNGEE. This CDR3 spans 13 amino acids. The V end lost 0 bases, the J end lost 8 bases, and 11 bases lay between the germline ends. The CDR3 DNA reads TGTGCCAGCAGCGTAGATCAGGGTGGCGGCTACACCTTC. Protein sequence: CASSVDQGGGYTF.

This clone has more than one count but fewer than ten. The chain couples TRBV6-1 to TRBJ2-1, with 12 nucleotides matching TRBD2. Germline V gene lookup returns CDR1 MNHNS and CDR2 SASEGT. The CDR3 totals 15 residues. Unmatched junction bases numbered 9, after V lost 10 bases and J lost 5 bases. As DNA, the CDR3 is TGTGCCACGCACCTTCTAGCGGGAGGGGACAATGAGCAGTTCTTC. Encoded protein: CATHLLAGGDNEQFF.

This clone occurred once. The J gene is TRBJ2-5, the V gene TRBV4-1; D is unclear. Deletions cut 2 bases from V and 5 bases from J, with 9 bases between. The CDR3 covers 13 residues. Germline CDR1 MGHRA, CDR2 YSYEKL. CDR3: CASSQSQRETQYF. Written as DNA, the CDR3 is TGCGCCAGCAGCCAAAGTCAGAGGGAGACCCAGTACTTC.

This chain connects TRBV13 to TRBJ2-1; 11 nucleotides line up with TRBD2. CDR3 length: 15 residues. With V trimmed by 3 bases and J by 4 bases, 2 bases remained unmatched. Per germline, CDR1 PRHDT and CDR2 FYEKMQ (reference sequence). This CDR3 reads CASSFASGRYNEQFF. The CDR3 DNA sequence: TGTGCCAGCAGCTTCGCTAGCGGGAGGTACAATGAGCAGTTCTTC.

The rearrangement links TRBV7-6 to TRBJ1-4; no clear D. V lost 0 bases to trimming and J lost 0 bases, with 5 bases between them. CDR3 size: 15 residues. Per germline, CDR1 SGHVS and CDR2 FNYEAQ. The CDR3 sequence: CASSLAGATNEKLFF. The CDR3 bases are TGTGCCAGCAGCTTAGCCGGAGCAACTAATGAAAAACTGTTTTTT.

Regarding this clone: One end of the junction is discordant with germline, which a read error may explain. The rearrangement links TRBV6-1 to TRBJ2-3, with TRBD2 matching over 13 bases. There are 11 residues in the CDR3. The germline V gene encodes CDR1 MNHNS and CDR2 SASEGT. In DNA, the CDR3 is TGTGCCAGCAGCAATGGACTAGCGGGAGCATTC. Encoded protein: CASSNGLAGAF.

V gene TRBV10-3 combines with J gene TRBJ2-7; perhaps TRBD1 as D (6 bases). V lost 11 bases to trimming and J lost 0 bases, with 17 bases between them. The CDR3 extends over 14 amino acids. Germline V gives CDR1 ENHRY, CDR2 SYGVKD. Here the CDR3 reads CASKPGHLSYEQYF. Here the CDR3 DNA reads TGTGCCTCTAAACCGGGACACCTCTCCTACGAGCAGTACTTC.

The rearrangement uses TRBV6-6 and TRBJ1-5; 7 bases match TRBD1. This CDR3 is 12 amino acids long. The V and J ends lost 11 bases and 3 bases, in that order; junction bases with no gene match: 4. Germline CDR1 and CDR2: MNHNY and SVGAGI (reference sequence). The CDR3 reads CAVGQVNQPQHF. CDR3 bases: TGTGCCGTTGGACAGGTCAATCAGCCCCAGCATTTT.